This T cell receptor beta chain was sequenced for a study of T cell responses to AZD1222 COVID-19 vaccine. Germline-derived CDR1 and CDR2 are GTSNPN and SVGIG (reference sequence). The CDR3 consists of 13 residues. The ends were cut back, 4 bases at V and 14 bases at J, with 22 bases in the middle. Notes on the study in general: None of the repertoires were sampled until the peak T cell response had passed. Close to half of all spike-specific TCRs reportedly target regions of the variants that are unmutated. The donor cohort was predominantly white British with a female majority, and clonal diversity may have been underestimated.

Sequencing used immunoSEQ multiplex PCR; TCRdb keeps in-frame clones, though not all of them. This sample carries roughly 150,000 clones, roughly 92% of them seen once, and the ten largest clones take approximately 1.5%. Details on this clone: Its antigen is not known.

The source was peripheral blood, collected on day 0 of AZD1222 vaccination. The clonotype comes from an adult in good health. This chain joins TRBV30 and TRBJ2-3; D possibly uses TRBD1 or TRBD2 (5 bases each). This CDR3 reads CAWKDFTGTPVYF. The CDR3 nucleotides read TGTGCCTGGAAGGATTTTACCGGGACCCCCGTGTATTTT.